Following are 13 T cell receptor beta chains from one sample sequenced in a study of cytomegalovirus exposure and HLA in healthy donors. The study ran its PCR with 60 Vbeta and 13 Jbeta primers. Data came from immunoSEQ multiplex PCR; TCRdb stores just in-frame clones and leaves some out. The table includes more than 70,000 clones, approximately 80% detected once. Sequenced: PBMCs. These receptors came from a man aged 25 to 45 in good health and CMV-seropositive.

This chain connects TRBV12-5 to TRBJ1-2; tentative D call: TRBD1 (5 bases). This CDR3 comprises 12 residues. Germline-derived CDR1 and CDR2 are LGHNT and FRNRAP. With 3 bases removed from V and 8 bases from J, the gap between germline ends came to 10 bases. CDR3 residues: CASGFPGGGYTF. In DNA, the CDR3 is TGTGCTAGTGGTTTCCCGGGGGGGGGCTACACCTTC.

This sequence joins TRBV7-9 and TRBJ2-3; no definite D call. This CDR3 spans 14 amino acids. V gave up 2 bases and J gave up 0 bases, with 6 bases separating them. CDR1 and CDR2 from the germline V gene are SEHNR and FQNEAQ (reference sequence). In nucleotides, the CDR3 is TGTGCCAGCAGCTTATCGACTAGCACAGATACGCAGTATTTT. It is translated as CASSLSTSTDTQYF.

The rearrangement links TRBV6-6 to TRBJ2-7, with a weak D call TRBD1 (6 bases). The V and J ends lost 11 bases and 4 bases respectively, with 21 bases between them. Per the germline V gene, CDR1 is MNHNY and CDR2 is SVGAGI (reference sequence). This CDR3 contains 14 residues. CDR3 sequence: CACEQGPGAYEQYF. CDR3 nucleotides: TGTGCCTGCGAACAGGGCCCTGGGGCTTACGAGCAGTACTTC.

CDR3 nucleotide sequence: TGTGCCAGCAGCCACGACACCGGGCGCGGGAAAGCTTTCTTT. It yields the protein CASSHDTGRGKAFF. The chain recombines TRBV14 with TRBJ1-1, with D unresolved. Germline loops: CDR1 SGHDN, CDR2 FVKESK. CDR3 size: 14 residues. Trimming took off 3 bases at V and 9 bases at J, with 17 bases between the two ends.

The CDR3 DNA sequence: TGTGCCAGCAGTTTATCGTGGTTTGGAGTGAACACTGAAGCTTTCTTT. It translates to CASSLSWFGVNTEAFF. V is TRBV27 and J is TRBJ1-1; D is unclear. The V end was cut by 0 bases, the J end by 0 bases, with 11 bases between. The CDR3 covers 16 residues. The germline V gene encodes CDR1 MNHEY and CDR2 SMNVEV (reference sequence).

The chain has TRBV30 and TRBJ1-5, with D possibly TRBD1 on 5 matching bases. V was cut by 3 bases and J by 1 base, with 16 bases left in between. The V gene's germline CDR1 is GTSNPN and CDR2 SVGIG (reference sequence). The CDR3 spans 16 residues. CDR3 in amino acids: CAWSTRGTGSNQPQHF. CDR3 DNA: TGTGCCTGGAGCACTCGGGGGACCGGGAGCAATCAGCCCCAGCATTTT.

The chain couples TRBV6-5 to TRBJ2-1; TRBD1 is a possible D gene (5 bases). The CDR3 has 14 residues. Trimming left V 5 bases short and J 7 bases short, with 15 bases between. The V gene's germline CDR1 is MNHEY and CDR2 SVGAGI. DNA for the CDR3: TGTGCCAGCAGTCGTCAGCAGGGTAAGAATGAGCAGTTCTTC. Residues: CASSRQQGKNEQFF.

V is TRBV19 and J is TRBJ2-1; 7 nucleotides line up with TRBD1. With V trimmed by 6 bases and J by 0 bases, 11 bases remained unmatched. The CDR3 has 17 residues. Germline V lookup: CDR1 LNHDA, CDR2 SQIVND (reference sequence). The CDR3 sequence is CASRPRLTGFSYNEQFF. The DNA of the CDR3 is TGTGCCAGTAGACCCAGACTGACAGGGTTCTCCTACAATGAGCAGTTCTTC. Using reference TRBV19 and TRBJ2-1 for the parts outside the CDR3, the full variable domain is DGGITQSPKYLFRKEGQNVTLSCEQNLNHDAMYWYRQDPGQGLRLIYYSQIVNDFQKGDIAEGYSVSREKKESFPLTVTSAQKNPTAFYLCASRPRLTGFSYNEQFFGPGTRLTVL.

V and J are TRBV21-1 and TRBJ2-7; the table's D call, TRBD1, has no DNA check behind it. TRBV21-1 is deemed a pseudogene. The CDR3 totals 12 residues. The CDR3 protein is CASTMDSSEQYV. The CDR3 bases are TGTGCCAGCACCATGGACAGCTCCGAGCAGTACGTC.

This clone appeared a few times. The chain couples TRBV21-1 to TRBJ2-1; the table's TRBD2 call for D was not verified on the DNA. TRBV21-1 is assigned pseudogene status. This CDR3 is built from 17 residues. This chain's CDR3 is CASTRTSGRCRMNEQFF. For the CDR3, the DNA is TGTGCCAGCACCCGGACTAGCGGGAGGTGCCGGATGAATGAGCAGTTCTTC.

The chain's CDR3 is CASSLSGTGVETQYF. Here the CDR3 DNA reads TGTGCCAGCAGCTTGTCCGGGACAGGTGTAGAGACCCAGTACTTC. V gene TRBV7-3 combines with J gene TRBJ2-5, with TRBD1 matching 8 bases. Trimming removed 3 bases from V and 4 bases from J; junction bases left unmatched: 7. CDR3 length: 15 residues. Germline V gives CDR1 SGHTA, CDR2 FQGTGA.

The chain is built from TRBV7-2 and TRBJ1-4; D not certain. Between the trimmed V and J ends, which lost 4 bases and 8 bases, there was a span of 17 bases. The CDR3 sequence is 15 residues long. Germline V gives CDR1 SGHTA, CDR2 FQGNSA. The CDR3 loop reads CASSSLVRMREKLFF. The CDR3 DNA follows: TGTGCCAGCAGCTCCCTCGTCAGGATGCGAGAAAAACTGTTTTTT.

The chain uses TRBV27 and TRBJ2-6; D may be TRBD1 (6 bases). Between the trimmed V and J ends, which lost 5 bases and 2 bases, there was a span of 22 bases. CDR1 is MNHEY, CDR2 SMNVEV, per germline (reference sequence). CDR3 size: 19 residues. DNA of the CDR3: TGTGCCAGCAGTCAAAGAGGGGGAACAGCAGGGGCTGGGGCCAACGTCCTGACTTTC. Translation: CASSQRGGTAGAGANVLTF. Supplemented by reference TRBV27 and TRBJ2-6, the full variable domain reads EAQVTQNPRYLITVTGKKLTVTCSQNMNHEYMSWYRQDPGLGLRQIYYSMNVEVTDKGDVPEGYKVSRKEKRNFPLILESPSPNQTSLYFCASSQRGGTAGAGANVLTFGAGSRLTVL.